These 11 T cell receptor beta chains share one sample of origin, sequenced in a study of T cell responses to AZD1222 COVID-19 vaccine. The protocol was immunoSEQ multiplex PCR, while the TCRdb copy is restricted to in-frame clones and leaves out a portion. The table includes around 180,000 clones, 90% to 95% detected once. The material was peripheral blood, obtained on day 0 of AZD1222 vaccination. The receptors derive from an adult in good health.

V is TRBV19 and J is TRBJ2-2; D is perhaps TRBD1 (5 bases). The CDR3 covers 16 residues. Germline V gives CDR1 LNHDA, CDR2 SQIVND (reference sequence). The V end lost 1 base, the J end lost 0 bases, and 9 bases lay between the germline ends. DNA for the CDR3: TGTGCCAGTAGTATAGTTCAGGGCGCGAACACCGGGGAGCTGTTTTTT. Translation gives CASSIVQGANTGELFF.

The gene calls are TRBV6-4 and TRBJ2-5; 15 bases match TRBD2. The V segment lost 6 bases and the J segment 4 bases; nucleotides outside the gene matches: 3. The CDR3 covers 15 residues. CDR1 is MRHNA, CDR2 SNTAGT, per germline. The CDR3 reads CASSLGLAGGETQYF. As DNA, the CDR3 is TGTGCCAGCAGCCTGGGACTAGCGGGAGGAGAGACCCAGTACTTC.

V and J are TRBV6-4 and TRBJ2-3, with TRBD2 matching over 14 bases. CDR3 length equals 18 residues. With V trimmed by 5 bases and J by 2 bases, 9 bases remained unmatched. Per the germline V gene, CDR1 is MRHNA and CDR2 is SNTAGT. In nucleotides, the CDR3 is TGTGCCAGCAGTCCCCGACTAGCGGGAGGGCCCGTCACAGATACGCAGTATTTT. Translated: CASSPRLAGGPVTDTQYF.

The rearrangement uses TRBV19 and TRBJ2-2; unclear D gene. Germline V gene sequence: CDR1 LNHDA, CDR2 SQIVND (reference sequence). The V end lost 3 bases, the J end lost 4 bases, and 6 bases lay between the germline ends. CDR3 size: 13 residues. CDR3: CASSMGGTGELFF. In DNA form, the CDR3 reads TGTGCCAGTAGTATGGGTGGCACCGGGGAGCTGTTTTTT.

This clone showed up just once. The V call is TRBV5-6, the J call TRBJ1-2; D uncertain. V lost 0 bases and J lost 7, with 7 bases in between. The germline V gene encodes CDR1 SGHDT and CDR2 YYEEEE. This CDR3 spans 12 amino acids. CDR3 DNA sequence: TGTGCCAGCAGCTTGGAGTACGGTGGCTACACCTTC. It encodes CASSLEYGGYTF.

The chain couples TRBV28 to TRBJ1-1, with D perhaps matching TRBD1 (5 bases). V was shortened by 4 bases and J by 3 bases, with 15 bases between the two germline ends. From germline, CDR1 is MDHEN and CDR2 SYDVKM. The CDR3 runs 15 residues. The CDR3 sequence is CASSSGHSGDTEAFF. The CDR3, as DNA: TGTGCCAGCAGTTCCGGACATTCCGGGGACACTGAAGCTTTCTTT.

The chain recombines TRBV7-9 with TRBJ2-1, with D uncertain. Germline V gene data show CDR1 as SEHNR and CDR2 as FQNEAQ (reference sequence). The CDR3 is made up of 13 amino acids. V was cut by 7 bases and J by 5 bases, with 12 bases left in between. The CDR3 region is CASTTRANNEQFF. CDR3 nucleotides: TGTGCCAGCACTACCCGGGCCAACAATGAGCAGTTCTTC.

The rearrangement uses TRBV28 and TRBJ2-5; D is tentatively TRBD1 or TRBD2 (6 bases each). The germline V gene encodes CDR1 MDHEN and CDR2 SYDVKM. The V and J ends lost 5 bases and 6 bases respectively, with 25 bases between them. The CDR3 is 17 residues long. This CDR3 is CASSLVGGSGGGKTQYF. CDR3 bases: TGTGCCAGCAGTCTCGTTGGCGGTTCCGGGGGCGGGAAGACCCAGTACTTC.

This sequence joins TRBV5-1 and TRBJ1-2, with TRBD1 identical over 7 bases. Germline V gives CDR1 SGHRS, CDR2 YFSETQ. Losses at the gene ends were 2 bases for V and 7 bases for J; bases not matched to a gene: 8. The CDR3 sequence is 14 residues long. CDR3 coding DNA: TGCGCCAGCAGCTTTCAGGGACAGAAGGGTGGCTACACCTTC. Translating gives CASSFQGQKGGYTF.

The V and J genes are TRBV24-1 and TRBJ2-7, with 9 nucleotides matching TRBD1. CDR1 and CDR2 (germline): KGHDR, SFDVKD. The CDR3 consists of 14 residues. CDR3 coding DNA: TGTGTCACGGAAGACAGGGGGTTCCCCTACGAGCAGTACTTC. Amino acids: CVTEDRGFPYEQYF.

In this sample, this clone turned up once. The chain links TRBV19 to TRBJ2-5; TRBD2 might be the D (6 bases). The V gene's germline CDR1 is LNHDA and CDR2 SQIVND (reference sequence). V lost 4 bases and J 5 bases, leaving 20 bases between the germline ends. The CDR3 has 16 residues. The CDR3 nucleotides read TGTGCCAGTAGTAACCGGGTCGGAGGAGCGGGTGAGACCCAGTACTTC. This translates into CASSNRVGGAGETQYF.